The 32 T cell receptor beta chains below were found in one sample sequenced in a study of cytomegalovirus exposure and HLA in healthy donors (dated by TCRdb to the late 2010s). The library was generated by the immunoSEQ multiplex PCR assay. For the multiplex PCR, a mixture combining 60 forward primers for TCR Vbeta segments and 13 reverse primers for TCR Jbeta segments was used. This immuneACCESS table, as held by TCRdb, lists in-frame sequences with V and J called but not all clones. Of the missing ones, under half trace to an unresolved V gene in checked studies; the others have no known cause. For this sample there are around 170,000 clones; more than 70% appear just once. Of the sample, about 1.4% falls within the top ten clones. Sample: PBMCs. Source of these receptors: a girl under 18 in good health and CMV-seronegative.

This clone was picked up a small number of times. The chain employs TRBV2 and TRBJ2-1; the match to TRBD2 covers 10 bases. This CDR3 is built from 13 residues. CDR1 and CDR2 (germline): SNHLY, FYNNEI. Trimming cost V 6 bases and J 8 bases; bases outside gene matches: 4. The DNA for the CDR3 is TGTGCCAGCAGAGCGGGGGGGCTCGATGAGCAGTTCTTC. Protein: CASRAGGLDEQFF.

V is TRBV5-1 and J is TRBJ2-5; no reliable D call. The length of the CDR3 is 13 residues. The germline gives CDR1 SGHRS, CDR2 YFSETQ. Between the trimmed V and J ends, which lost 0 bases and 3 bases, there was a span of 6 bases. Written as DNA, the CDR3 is TGCGCCAGCAGCTTGGAATCGGAAGAGACCCAGTACTTC. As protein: CASSLESEETQYF.

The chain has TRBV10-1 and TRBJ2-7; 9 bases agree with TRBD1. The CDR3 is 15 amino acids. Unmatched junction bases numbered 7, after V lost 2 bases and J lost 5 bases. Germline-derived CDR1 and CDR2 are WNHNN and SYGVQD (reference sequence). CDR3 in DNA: TGCGCCAGCAGTGAGACGGGACAGGGCTTCGACGAGCAGTACTTC. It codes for CASSETGQGFDEQYF.

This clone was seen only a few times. The CDR3 coding sequence is TGCGCCAGCAGAATAGGGACAGGTCGAAGCACAGATACGCAGTATTTT. Protein product: CASRIGTGRSTDTQYF. The V and J genes are TRBV5-1 and TRBJ2-3; 8 nucleotides match TRBD1. Germline values: CDR1 SGHRS, CDR2 YFSETQ. V trimming: 5 bases; J trimming: 0 bases; junction bases outside the gene matches: 8. The CDR3 runs to 16 residues.

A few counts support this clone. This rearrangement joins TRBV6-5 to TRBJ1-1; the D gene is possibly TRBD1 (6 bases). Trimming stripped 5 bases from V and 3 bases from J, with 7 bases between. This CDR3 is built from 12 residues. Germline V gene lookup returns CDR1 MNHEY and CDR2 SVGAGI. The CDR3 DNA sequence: TGTGCCAGCAGTGGGACACACACTGAAGCTTTCTTT. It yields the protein CASSGTHTEAFF.

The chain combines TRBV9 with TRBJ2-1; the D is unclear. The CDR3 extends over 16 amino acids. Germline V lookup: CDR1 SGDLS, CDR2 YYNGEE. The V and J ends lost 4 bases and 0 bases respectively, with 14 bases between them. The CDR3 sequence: CASSPRTASSYNEQFF. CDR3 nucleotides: TGTGCCAGCAGCCCAAGAACCGCGAGCTCCTACAATGAGCAGTTCTTC.

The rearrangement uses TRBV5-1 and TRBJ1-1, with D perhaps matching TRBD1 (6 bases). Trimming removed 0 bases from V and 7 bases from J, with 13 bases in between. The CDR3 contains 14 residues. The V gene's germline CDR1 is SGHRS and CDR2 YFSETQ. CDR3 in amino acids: CASSLDTGRGEAFF. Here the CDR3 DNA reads TGCGCCAGCAGCTTGGATACAGGGCGAGGTGAAGCTTTCTTT.

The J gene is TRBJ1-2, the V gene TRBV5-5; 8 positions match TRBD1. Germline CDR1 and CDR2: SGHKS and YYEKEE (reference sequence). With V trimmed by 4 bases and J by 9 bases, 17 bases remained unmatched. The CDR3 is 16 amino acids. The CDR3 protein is CASSDYRARTGLSYTF. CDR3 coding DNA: TGTGCCAGCAGCGATTACCGCGCTCGGACAGGGCTGAGCTACACCTTC.

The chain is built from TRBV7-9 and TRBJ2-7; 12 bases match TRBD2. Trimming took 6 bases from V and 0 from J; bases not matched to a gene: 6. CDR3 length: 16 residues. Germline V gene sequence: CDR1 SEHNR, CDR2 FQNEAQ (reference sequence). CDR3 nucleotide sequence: TGTGCCAGCAGTTGGACTAGCGGGGATACCTCCTACGAGCAGTACTTC. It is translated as CASSWTSGDTSYEQYF.

The CDR3 is CASSQEGDSRFAFF. CDR3 DNA: TGTGCCAGCAGCCAAGAGGGGGACAGCCGATTCGCTTTCTTT. The genes are TRBV4-2 and TRBJ1-1, with 7 bases lining up with TRBD1. The CDR3 covers 14 residues. Losses at the gene ends were 0 bases for V and 11 bases for J; bases not matched to a gene: 9. Germline V gives CDR1 LGHNA, CDR2 YNFKEQ.

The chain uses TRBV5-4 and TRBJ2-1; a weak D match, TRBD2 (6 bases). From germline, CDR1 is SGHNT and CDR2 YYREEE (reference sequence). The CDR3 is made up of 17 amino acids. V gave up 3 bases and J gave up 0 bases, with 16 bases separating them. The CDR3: CASSSDGTGSSYNEQFF. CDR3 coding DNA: TGTGCCAGCAGCTCGGATGGGACCGGGAGCTCCTACAATGAGCAGTTCTTC.

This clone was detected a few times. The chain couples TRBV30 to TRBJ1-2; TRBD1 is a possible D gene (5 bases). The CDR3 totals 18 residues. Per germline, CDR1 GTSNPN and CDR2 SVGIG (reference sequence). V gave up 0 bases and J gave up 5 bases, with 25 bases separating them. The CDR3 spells CAWSVRTREYSGGYGYTF. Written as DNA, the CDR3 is TGTGCCTGGAGTGTACGGACCCGCGAGTACAGCGGGGGGTATGGCTACACCTTC.

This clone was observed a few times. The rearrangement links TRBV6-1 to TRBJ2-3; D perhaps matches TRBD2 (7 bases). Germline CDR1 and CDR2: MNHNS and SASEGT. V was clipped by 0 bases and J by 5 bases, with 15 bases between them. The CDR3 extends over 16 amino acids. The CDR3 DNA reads TGTGCCAGCAGTGAAGCTGGGGGGGGGCCCATAGATACGCAGTATTTT. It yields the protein CASSEAGGGPIDTQYF.

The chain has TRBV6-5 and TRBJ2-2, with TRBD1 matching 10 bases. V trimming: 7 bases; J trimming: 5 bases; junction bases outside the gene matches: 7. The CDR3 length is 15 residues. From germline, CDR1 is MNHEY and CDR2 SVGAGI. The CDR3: CASTTTGGRTGELFF. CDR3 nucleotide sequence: TGTGCCAGCACCACGACAGGGGGCAGGACCGGGGAGCTGTTTTTT.

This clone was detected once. The CDR3 coding sequence is TGTGCCAGCAGCCCCCAACGGCGGGGTTTAACTCTTAGCTATGGCTACACCTTC. It is translated as CASSPQRRGLTLSYGYTF. J is TRBJ1-2 and V is TRBV7-8; D is undetermined. The CDR3 extends over 18 amino acids. Trimming left V 5 bases short and J 4 bases short, with 26 bases between. Germline V gives CDR1 SGHVS, CDR2 FQNEAQ.

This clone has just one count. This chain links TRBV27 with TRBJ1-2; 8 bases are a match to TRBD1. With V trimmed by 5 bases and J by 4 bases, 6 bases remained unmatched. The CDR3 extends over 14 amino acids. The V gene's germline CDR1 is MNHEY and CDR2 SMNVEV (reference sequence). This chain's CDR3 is CASSPADRAYGYTF. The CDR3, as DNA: TGTGCCAGCAGTCCGGCGGACAGGGCCTATGGCTACACCTTC.

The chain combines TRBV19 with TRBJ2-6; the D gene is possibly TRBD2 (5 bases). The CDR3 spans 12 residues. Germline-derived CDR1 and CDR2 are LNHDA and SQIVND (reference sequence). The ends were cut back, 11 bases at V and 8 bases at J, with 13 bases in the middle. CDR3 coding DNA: TGTGCCTCCAGCGGAACACCCAACGTCCTGACTTTC. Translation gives CASSGTPNVLTF.

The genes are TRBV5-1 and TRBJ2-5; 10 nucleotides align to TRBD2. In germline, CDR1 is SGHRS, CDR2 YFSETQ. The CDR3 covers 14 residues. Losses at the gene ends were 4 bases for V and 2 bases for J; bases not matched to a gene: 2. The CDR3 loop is CASSKGLAQETQYF. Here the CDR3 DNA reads TGCGCCAGCAGCAAGGGACTAGCGCAAGAGACCCAGTACTTC.

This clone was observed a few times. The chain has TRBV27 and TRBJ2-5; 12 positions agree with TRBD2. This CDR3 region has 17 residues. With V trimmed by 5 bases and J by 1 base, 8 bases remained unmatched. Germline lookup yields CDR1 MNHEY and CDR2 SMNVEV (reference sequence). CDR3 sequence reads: CASSPRLAGGFQETQYF. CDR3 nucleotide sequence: TGTGCCAGCAGTCCCCGGCTAGCGGGGGGGTTCCAAGAGACCCAGTACTTC.

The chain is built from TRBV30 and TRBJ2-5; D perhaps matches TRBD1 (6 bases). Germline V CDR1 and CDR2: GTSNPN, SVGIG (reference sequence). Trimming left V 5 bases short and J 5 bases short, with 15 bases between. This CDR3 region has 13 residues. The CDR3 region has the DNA TGTGCCTGGGATAGACAGGTGGGGGAGACCCAGTACTTC. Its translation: CAWDRQVGETQYF.

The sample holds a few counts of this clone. CDR3 in amino acids: CASSLPNRLAGGANVLTF. The DNA for the CDR3 is TGTGCCAGCAGTCTTCCAAATCGACTGGCGGGTGGGGCCAACGTCCTGACTTTC. V is TRBV7-8 and J is TRBJ2-6; D is perhaps TRBD2 (5 bases). Germline values: CDR1 SGHVS, CDR2 FQNEAQ. The CDR3 runs to 18 residues. V dropped 6 bases and J dropped 3 bases, with 21 bases sitting between them.

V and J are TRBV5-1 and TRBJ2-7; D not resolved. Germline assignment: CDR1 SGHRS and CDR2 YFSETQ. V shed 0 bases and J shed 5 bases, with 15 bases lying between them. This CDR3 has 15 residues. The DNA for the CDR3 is TGCGCCAGCAGCTTGGCCCCGAGGAGTGGCAACGAGCAGTACTTC. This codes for CASSLAPRSGNEQYF.

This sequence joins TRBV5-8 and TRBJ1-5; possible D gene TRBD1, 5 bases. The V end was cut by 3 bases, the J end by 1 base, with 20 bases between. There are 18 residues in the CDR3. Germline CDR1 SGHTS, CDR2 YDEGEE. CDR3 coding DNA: TGTGCCAGCAGCTCCGGCGGGACTGATGATTTAAGCAATCAGCCCCAGCATTTT. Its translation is CASSSGGTDDLSNQPQHF.

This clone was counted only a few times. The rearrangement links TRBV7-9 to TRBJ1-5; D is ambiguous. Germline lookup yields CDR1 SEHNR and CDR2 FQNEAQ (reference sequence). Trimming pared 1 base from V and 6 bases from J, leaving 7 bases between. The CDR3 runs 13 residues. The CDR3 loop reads CASSLGGVQPQHF. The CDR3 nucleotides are TGTGCCAGCAGCTTAGGCGGGGTTCAGCCCCAGCATTTT.

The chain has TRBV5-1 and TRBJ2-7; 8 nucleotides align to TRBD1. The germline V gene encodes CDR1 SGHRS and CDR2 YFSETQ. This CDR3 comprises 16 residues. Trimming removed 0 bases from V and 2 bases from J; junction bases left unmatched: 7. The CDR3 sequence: CASSLAGAGGTYEQYF. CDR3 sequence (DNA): TGCGCCAGCAGCTTGGCCGGGGCAGGGGGCACCTACGAGCAGTACTTC.

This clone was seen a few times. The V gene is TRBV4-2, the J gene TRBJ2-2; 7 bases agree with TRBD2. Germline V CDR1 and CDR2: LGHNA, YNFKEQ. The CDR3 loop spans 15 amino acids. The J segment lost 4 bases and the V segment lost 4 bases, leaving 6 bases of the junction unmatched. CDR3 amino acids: CASSLGTMGTGELFF. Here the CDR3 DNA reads TGTGCCAGCAGCCTTGGGACTATGGGCACCGGGGAGCTGTTTTTT.

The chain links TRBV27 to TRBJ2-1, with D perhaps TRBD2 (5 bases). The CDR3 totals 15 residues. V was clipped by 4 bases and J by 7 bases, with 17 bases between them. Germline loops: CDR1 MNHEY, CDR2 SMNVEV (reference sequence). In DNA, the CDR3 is TGTGCCAGCAGTTCCTACCCCCCTAGCTTGAATGAGCAGTTCTTC. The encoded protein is CASSSYPPSLNEQFF.

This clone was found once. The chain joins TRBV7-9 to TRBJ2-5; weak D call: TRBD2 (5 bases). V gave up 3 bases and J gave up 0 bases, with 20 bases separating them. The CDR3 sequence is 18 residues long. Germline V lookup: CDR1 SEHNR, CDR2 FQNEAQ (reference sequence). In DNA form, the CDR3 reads TGTGCCAGCAGCTTCTCCATCGGGGTCGGGGTATACCAAGAGACCCAGTACTTC. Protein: CASSFSIGVGVYQETQYF.

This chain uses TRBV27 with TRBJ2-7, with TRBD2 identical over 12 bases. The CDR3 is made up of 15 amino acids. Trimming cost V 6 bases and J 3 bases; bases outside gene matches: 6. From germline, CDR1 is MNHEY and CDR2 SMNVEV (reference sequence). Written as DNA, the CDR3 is TGTGCCAGCAGACCTAGCGGGGGGGGCGGCTACGAGCAGTACTTC. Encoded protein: CASRPSGGGGYEQYF.

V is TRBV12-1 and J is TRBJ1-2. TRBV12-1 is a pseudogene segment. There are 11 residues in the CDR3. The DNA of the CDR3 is TGTGCCAGCAGCCTCTTTTCGGGCTACACCTTC. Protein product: CASSLFSGYTF.

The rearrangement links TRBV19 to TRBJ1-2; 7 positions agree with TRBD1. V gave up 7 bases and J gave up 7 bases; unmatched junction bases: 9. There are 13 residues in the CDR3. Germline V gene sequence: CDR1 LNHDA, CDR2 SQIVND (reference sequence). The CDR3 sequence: CASTLDRVGGYTF. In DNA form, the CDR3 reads TGTGCCAGTACCCTTGACAGGGTCGGTGGCTACACCTTC.

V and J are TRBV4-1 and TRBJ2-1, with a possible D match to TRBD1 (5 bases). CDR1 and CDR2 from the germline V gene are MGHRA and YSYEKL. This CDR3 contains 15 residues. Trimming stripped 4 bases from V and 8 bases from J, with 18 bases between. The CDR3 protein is CASSRENTGEDEQFF. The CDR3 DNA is TGCGCCAGCAGCCGAGAGAATACAGGTGAAGATGAGCAGTTCTTC.